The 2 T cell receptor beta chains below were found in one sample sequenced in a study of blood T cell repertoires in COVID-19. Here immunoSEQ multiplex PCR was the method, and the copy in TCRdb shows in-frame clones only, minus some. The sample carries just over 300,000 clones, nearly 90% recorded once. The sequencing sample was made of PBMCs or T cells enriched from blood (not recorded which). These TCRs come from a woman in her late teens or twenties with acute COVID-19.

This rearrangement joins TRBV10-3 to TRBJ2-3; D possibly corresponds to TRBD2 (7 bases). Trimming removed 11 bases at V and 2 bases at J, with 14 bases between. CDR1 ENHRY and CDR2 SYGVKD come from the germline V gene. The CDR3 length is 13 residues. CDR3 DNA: TGTGCCTCAAGGGGGGGTCTCACAGATACGCAGTATTTT. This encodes CASRGGLTDTQYF.

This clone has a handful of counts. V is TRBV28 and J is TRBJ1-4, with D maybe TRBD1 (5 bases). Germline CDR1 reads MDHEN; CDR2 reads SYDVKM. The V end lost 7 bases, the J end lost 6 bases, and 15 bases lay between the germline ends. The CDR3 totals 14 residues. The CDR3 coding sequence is TGTGCCAGCACCAAAGGAGGGGCGGATGAAAAACTGTTTTTT. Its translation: CASTKGGADEKLFF.